This T cell receptor (beta chain) came from a study of blood T cell repertoires in COVID-19. Germline V CDR1 and CDR2: MNHNY, SVGAGI (reference sequence). Trimming removed 6 bases from V and 5 bases from J, with 12 bases in between. The CDR3 sequence is 13 residues long. Profiled with immunoSEQ multiplex PCR; TCRdb holds only in-frame clones, not every one. Here the sample spans roughly 42,000 clones, roughly nine tenths being singletons. This clonotype originated in a human donor in a cohort sampled during active COVID-19. The material sequenced was peripheral blood. The J gene is TRBJ2-3, the V gene TRBV6-6; no definite D call. The CDR3 sequence is CASRPRRRDTQYF. The CDR3 coding sequence is TGTGCCAGCAGACCACGGCGGAGAGATACGCAGTATTTT.